The 15 T cell receptor beta chains reported below all come from one sample, sequenced in a study of blood T cell repertoires in COVID-19. Method: immunoSEQ multiplex PCR; TCRdb's copy keeps in-frame clones and lacks some. Found here are about 250,000 clones, roughly 83% of them singletons; the top ten hold 7.5% to 10%. Material: peripheral blood. All receptors come from a man older than 75 with acute or convalescent COVID-19.

The chain carries TRBV10-3 and TRBJ2-7; 8 bases agree with TRBD2. The CDR3 has 15 amino acids. The germline gives CDR1 ENHRY, CDR2 SYGVKD. The J segment lost 5 bases and the V segment lost 0 bases, leaving 6 bases of the junction unmatched. This CDR3 is CAISESGGRSNEQYF. The CDR3 DNA follows: TGTGCCATCAGTGAGTCGGGCGGGAGGAGTAACGAGCAGTACTTC.

CDR3 loop: CASSGPPVGHDKSSYNSPLHF. For the CDR3, the DNA is TGTGCCAGCAGCGGACCTCCTGTAGGACACGACAAGAGCTCCTATAATTCACCCCTCCACTTT. The chain couples TRBV2 to TRBJ1-6; D may be TRBD1 (5 bases). The V end lost 6 bases, the J end lost 0 bases, and 27 bases lay between the germline ends. The CDR3 is made up of 21 amino acids. Germline V gives CDR1 SNHLY, CDR2 FYNNEI.

The chain couples TRBV9 to TRBJ2-3, with 7 bases fitting TRBD1. The ends lost 3 bases at V and 1 base at J; junction bases unmatched: 5. Germline V gene lookup returns CDR1 SGDLS and CDR2 YYNGEE. The CDR3 is 15 residues long. The CDR3 coding sequence is TGTGCCAGCAGCGCCGGACAGGTGGGCACAGATACGCAGTATTTT. Protein: CASSAGQVGTDTQYF.

This chain links TRBV4-2 with TRBJ2-5; no definite D call. This CDR3 region has 13 residues. Deletions cut 6 bases from V and 5 bases from J, with 13 bases between. Germline V gene sequence: CDR1 LGHNA, CDR2 YNFKEQ. The CDR3 DNA follows: TGTGCCAGCAGACCAAATTCCGGGGAGACCCAGTACTTC. It is translated as CASRPNSGETQYF.

The chain combines TRBV18 with TRBJ2-5; 7 nucleotides agree with TRBD2. CDR3 length: 13 amino acids. The germline gives CDR1 KGHSH, CDR2 LQKENI. V dropped 6 bases and J dropped 4; count of bases not matched to a gene: 5. The CDR3 reads CASSGASGETQYF. CDR3 in DNA: TGTGCCAGCTCCGGGGCTAGCGGAGAGACCCAGTACTTC. Together with reference TRBV18 and TRBJ2-5, the CDR3 gives the full variable domain: NAGVMQNPRHLVRRRGQEARLRCSPMKGHSHVYWYRQLPEEGLKFMVYLQKENIIDESGMPKERFSAEFPKEGPSILRIQQVVRGDSAAYFCASSGASGETQYFGPGTRLLVL.

This chain links TRBV7-2 with TRBJ2-1, with 8 bases matching TRBD1. Per germline, CDR1 SGHTA and CDR2 FQGNSA. The V gene end was trimmed by 5 bases and the J gene end by 7 bases; junction bases not matched to a gene: 4. The CDR3 loop spans 13 amino acids. Here the CDR3 reads CASSGRTGNEQFF. The CDR3 DNA reads as TGTGCCAGCAGCGGGAGGACAGGGAATGAGCAGTTCTTC.

This chain joins TRBV2 and TRBJ2-5, with a weak D call TRBD2 (6 bases). This CDR3 is 17 amino acids long. Trimming took 7 bases from V and 2 from J, leaving 23 bases between them. The germline V gene has CDR1 SNHLY and CDR2 FYNNEI. The CDR3 DNA sequence: TGTGCCAGCACCAACAGACGGAGGGCGGGGTGGCAAGAGACCCAGTACTTC. Translated, it gives CASTNRRRAGWQETQYF.

The rearrangement joins TRBV19 to TRBJ1-6; D is possibly TRBD1 (5 bases). Trimming shortened V by 6 bases and J by 4 bases, and 16 bases separated the two germline ends. Germline CDR1 is LNHDA and CDR2 is SQIVND (reference sequence). The CDR3 totals 16 residues. CDR3 nucleotide sequence: TGTGCCAGTAGAGTCCGGGACTCATTTTATAATTCACCCCTCCACTTT. Protein sequence: CASRVRDSFYNSPLHF. The full variable domain, in which reference TRBV19 and TRBJ1-6 provide the parts outside the CDR3, is DGGITQSPKYLFRKEGQNVTLSCEQNLNHDAMYWYRQDPGQGLRLIYYSQIVNDFQKGDIAEGYSVSREKKESFPLTVTSAQKNPTAFYLCASRVRDSFYNSPLHFGNGTRLTVT.

The rearrangement joins TRBV10-1 to TRBJ1-4; D might be TRBD1 (5 bases). V was trimmed by 6 bases and J by 7 bases, leaving 12 bases between them. The CDR3 consists of 13 residues. Germline V gene lookup returns CDR1 WNHNN and CDR2 SYGVQD (reference sequence). This CDR3 is CASSQGGTEKLFF. The DNA of the CDR3 is TGCGCCAGCAGCCAGGGTGGAACTGAAAAACTGTTTTTT.

This clone showed up just a few times. V and J are TRBV19 and TRBJ2-7; weak D call: TRBD2 (5 bases). Per the germline V gene, CDR1 is LNHDA and CDR2 is SQIVND (reference sequence). Deletions cut 2 bases from V and 3 bases from J, with 29 bases between. CDR3 length equals 20 residues. DNA of the CDR3: TGTGCCAGTAGTATATGTTATGGGGAGAGGGTGAAGCTTTTATTCTACGAGCAGTACTTC. Its translation is CASSICYGERVKLLFYEQYF.

The chain joins TRBV11-3 to TRBJ2-7, with TRBD1 as a possible D gene (5 bases). V was cut by 1 base and J by 7 bases, with 11 bases left in between. The CDR3 has 13 residues. Germline loops: CDR1 SGHNT, CDR2 YENEEA. In DNA, the CDR3 is TGTGCCAGCAGCTTAGTACAGGACAATGAGCAGTACTTC. The encoded protein is CASSLVQDNEQYF.

This clone was picked up a small number of times. The CDR3 DNA follows: TGTGCCAGCAGCCTTACCGCCCGGGGTGGGAACACTGAAGCTTTCTTT. Its protein is CASSLTARGGNTEAFF. The chain has TRBV3-1 (or the pseudogene TRBV3-2) and TRBJ1-1; no reliable D call. This CDR3 spans 16 amino acids. Looked up from germline, CDR1 is LGHDT and CDR2 is YNNKEL (reference sequence). The ends were cut back, 4 bases at V and 1 base at J, with 16 bases in the middle.

The V gene is TRBV3-1 (or the pseudogene TRBV3-2), the J gene TRBJ2-7; D is possibly TRBD2 (7 bases). V was pared by 6 bases and J by 6 bases, with 15 bases between. From germline, CDR1 is LGHDT and CDR2 YNNKEL (reference sequence). This CDR3 spans 13 amino acids. The CDR3 region is CASSRRGGGEQYF. The CDR3 DNA reads as TGTGCCAGCAGTCGCAGGGGAGGGGGCGAGCAGTACTTC.

A few counts support this clone. The V and J genes are TRBV6-5 and TRBJ2-7; D possibly corresponds to TRBD1 (6 bases). Per germline, CDR1 MNHEY and CDR2 SVGAGI. Deletions cut 4 bases from V and 1 base from J, with 11 bases between. The CDR3 has 14 amino acids. The CDR3 coding sequence is TGTGCCAGCAGTTTTACAGGGAATTCCTACGAGCAGTACTTC. Translation: CASSFTGNSYEQYF.

The chain recombines TRBV6-5 with TRBJ1-2; D possibly corresponds to TRBD1 (5 bases). The CDR3 is 12 residues long. CDR1 MNHEY and CDR2 SVGAGI come from the germline V gene. The germline V and J ends were trimmed by 6 bases and 4 bases, with 9 bases remaining between them. The CDR3 is CASSRASYGYTF. DNA for the CDR3: TGTGCCAGCAGCAGGGCCAGCTATGGCTACACCTTC.